This T cell receptor (beta chain) derives from a study of T cells after posttransplantation cyclophosphamide. Data came from immunoSEQ multiplex PCR; TCRdb stores just in-frame clones and leaves some out. Here the sample spans tens of thousands of clones, over 75% being singletons. The V gene's germline CDR1 is MNHEY and CDR2 SVGAGI. V lost 0 bases and J lost 11, with 11 bases in between. The CDR3 length is 14 residues. Cells defined as naive were viable CD3+CD4+ or CD3+CD8+ and CCR7+CD45RA+CD45RO-CD95-CD27+CD28+. The V call is TRBV6-5, the J call TRBJ1-6; D is unresolved. Specimen: naive CD4+ T cells sorted from blood. The receptor's source is a man aged 25-45 years in good health and a related stem cell transplant donor. CDR3 sequence: CASSYSNSPAPLHF. CDR3 coding DNA: TGTGCCAGCAGTTACTCGAACAGCCCGGCACCCCTCCACTTT.